The 15 T cell receptor beta chains given below trace back to one sample, sequenced in a study of CD8 T cells in Susac syndrome. Random hexamers primed reverse transcription of about 0.45 to 1 ug RNA. TCRdb re-called the immunoSEQ multiplex PCR reads through MiXCR, storing one row per CDR3 protein. Found here are around 190,000 distinct CDR3 sequences, 95% of them singletons; the top ten hold 0.15% to 0.2%. The sequenced sample was CD8+ T cells from PBMCs. Every receptor here comes from a human donor with multiple sclerosis.

V usage is TRBV4-1 and J usage is TRBJ2-2; maybe TRBD2 (6 bases). Trimming took off 9 bases at V and 5 bases at J, with 25 bases between the two ends. Germline CDR1 is MGHRA and CDR2 is YSYEKL. The CDR3 has 17 residues. CDR3 sequence (DNA): TGCGCCAGTTACCCCAGGGTTGTGTCACTAGCTACCGGGGAGCTGTTTTTT. Its translation: CASYPRVVSLATGELFF.

The rearrangement links TRBV29-1 to TRBJ2-7; 9 positions agree with TRBD1. V lost 7 bases to trimming and J lost 3 bases; unmatched junction nucleotides: 7. This CDR3 has 13 amino acids. In germline, CDR1 is SQVTM, CDR2 ANQGSEA. CDR3 in amino acids: CSAARGQGYEQYF. The DNA of the CDR3 is TGCAGCGCCGCTCGGGGACAGGGCTACGAGCAGTACTTC.

The chain combines TRBV11-2 with TRBJ2-1, with D possibly matching TRBD2 (6 bases). Between the trimmed V and J ends, which lost 2 bases and 0 bases, there was a span of 11 bases. The CDR3 has 16 amino acids. The germline gives CDR1 SGHAT, CDR2 FQNNGV. CDR3 protein: CASSLIAESSYNEQFF. The CDR3 nucleotides read TGTGCCAGCAGCTTAATAGCGGAGAGCTCCTACAATGAGCAGTTCTTC. Drawing the rest from reference TRBV11-2 and TRBJ2-1, the complete variable domain is EAGVAQSPRYKIIEKRQSVAFWCNPISGHATLYWYQQILGQGPKLLIQFQNNGVVDDSQLPKDRFSAERLKGVDSTLKIQPAKLEDSAVYLCASSLIAESSYNEQFFGPGTRLTVL.

This clonotype showed up just once. CDR3 sequence (DNA): TGTGCCAGCACGGGCGGGACGCCTGTTGAGCAGTTCTTC. Amino acids: CASTGGTPVEQFF. The chain links TRBV6-2 or TRBV6-3 to TRBJ2-1, with a possible D match to TRBD2 (6 bases). CDR3 size: 13 residues. Germline CDR1 and CDR2: MNHEY and SVGEGT. V was pared by 7 bases and J by 9 bases, with 16 bases between.

The rearrangement uses TRBV9 and TRBJ2-1; 8 nucleotides align to TRBD1. The trim removed 3 bases at V and 7 bases at J, leaving 6 bases unmatched. The germline CDR1 and CDR2 sequences are SGDLS and YYNGEE. This CDR3 comprises 14 residues. This chain's CDR3 is CASSELTGVNEQFF. The CDR3 nucleotides read TGTGCCAGCAGCGAATTGACAGGGGTTAATGAGCAGTTCTTC.

This rearrangement joins TRBV20-1 to TRBJ2-1; D uncertain. Germline values: CDR1 DFQATT, CDR2 SNEGSKA (reference sequence). The CDR3 consists of 11 residues. V lost 5 bases to trimming and J lost 4 bases, with 6 bases between them. The CDR3 DNA reads as TGCAGTGCTCGAGCTTACAATGAGCAGTTCTTC. Protein: CSARAYNEQFF.

This sequence joins TRBV7-9 and TRBJ2-1; D tentatively fits TRBD1 or TRBD2 (5 bases each). Trimming left V 2 bases short and J 6 bases short, with 11 bases between. CDR3 length: 14 amino acids. Germline V gene data show CDR1 as SEHNR and CDR2 as FQNEAQ (reference sequence). CDR3 DNA sequence: TGTGCCAGCAGCTTACCGGGGCCGCCCAATGAGCAGTTCTTC. Protein product: CASSLPGPPNEQFF.

This CDR3 reads CASSLRGASSYNEQFF. CDR3 bases: TGTGCCAGCAGCTTAAGGGGGGCGAGCTCCTACAATGAGCAGTTCTTC. The chain employs TRBV11-1 and TRBJ2-1; the D gene could be TRBD1 or TRBD2 (6 bases each). CDR1 is SGHAT and CDR2 is FQDESV in the germline V gene (reference sequence). V was shortened by 2 bases and J by 0 bases, with 11 bases between the two germline ends. This CDR3 is 16 amino acids long.

This sequence joins TRBV29-1 and TRBJ2-4; TRBD2 is a possible D gene (7 bases). CDR1 SQVTM and CDR2 ANQGSEA come from the germline V gene. The CDR3 loop spans 18 amino acids. V shed 0 bases and J shed 0 bases, with 18 bases lying between them. CDR3 in DNA: TGCAGCGTTGAAGATCGAGGGGGGGAGAACCTAGCCAAAAACATTCAGTACTTC. Its protein product is CSVEDRGGENLAKNIQYF.

The rearrangement links TRBV6-5 to TRBJ2-7; D gene ambiguous. The CDR3 runs 14 residues. Trimming pared 5 bases from V and 2 bases from J, leaving 13 bases between. Germline CDR1 reads MNHEY; CDR2 reads SVGAGI. The CDR3 here is CASSKDITAYEQYF. The DNA of the CDR3 is TGTGCCAGCAGTAAAGACATTACAGCCTACGAGCAGTACTTC.

This chain connects TRBV9 to TRBJ1-2, with TRBD1 as a possible D gene (5 bases). This CDR3 contains 15 residues. The V gene lost 4 bases and the J gene lost 3 bases, with 16 bases spanning the gap. The germline V gene has CDR1 SGDLS and CDR2 YYNGEE. CDR3: CASSPTSGGYYGYTF. The CDR3 nucleotides are TGTGCCAGCAGCCCGACGAGCGGGGGTTACTATGGCTACACCTTC.

The chain joins TRBV9 to TRBJ2-2; 8 bases are shared with TRBD2. The CDR3 sequence is 16 residues long. CDR1 SGDLS and CDR2 YYNGEE come from the germline V gene. The J segment lost 3 bases and the V segment lost 0 bases, leaving 4 bases of the junction unmatched. The CDR3 loop reads CASSVGRGGHTGELFF. As DNA, the CDR3 is TGTGCCAGCAGCGTAGGACGCGGGGGGCACACCGGGGAGCTGTTTTTT.

The CDR3 DNA reads as TGTGCCAGCAGTTTTGGGACAGGGTTCAATGAGCAGTTCTTC. It codes for CASSFGTGFNEQFF. The rearrangement links TRBV27 to TRBJ2-1, with TRBD1 identical over 9 bases. CDR3 length: 14 residues. J was trimmed by 6 bases and V by 3 bases; bases with no gene match: 3. The germline CDR1 and CDR2 sequences are MNHEY and SMNVEV (reference sequence).

This chain joins TRBV20-1 and TRBJ1-5, with 7 bases aligning to TRBD1. From germline, CDR1 is DFQATT and CDR2 SNEGSKA (reference sequence). This CDR3 contains 14 residues. V shed 6 bases and J 5 bases; nucleotides not matched to a gene: 10. The CDR3 region is CSASDRDSYQPQHF. The DNA of the CDR3 is TGCAGTGCCTCAGACAGGGACAGTTATCAGCCCCAGCATTTT.

This chain joins TRBV4-1 and TRBJ2-1; D assignment may be TRBD1 or TRBD2 (7 bases each). Germline loops: CDR1 MGHRA, CDR2 YSYEKL. V shed 7 bases and J shed 7 bases, with 17 bases lying between them. The CDR3 consists of 14 residues. As DNA, the CDR3 is TGCGCCAGCACCAGGGGGGGCCCAGGAAATGAGCAGTTCTTC. The encoded protein is CASTRGGPGNEQFF.